This passage covers 3 T cell receptor beta chains from one sample sequenced in a study of blood T cell repertoires in COVID-19. Measured with immunoSEQ multiplex PCR; TCRdb has only the in-frame clones, and not every one. This table holds 200,000 to 250,000 clones, around 80% found once. Sequencing input: peripheral blood. The receptors derive from a woman between 70 and 85 years old with acute or convalescent COVID-19.

The chain carries TRBV18 and TRBJ2-5; D might be TRBD2 (6 bases). The CDR3 extends over 13 amino acids. Germline CDR1 KGHSH, CDR2 LQKENI. V lost 6 bases and J lost 5, with 13 bases in between. CDR3 sequence: CASSSGRDETQYF. The CDR3 DNA follows: TGTGCCAGCTCTTCGGGGCGGGACGAGACCCAGTACTTC.

The genes are TRBV11-2 and TRBJ2-3, with D maybe TRBD1 (5 bases). Germline-derived CDR1 and CDR2 are SGHAT and FQNNGV. The ends were cut back, 2 bases at V and 4 bases at J, with 7 bases in the middle. The CDR3 runs to 13 residues. The CDR3 coding sequence is TGTGCCAGCAGCTTACAGGGTCCAGATACGCAGTATTTT. Translated, it gives CASSLQGPDTQYF. The complete variable domain, with remaining parts taken from reference TRBV11-2 and TRBJ2-3, reads EAGVAQSPRYKIIEKRQSVAFWCNPISGHATLYWYQQILGQGPKLLIQFQNNGVVDDSQLPKDRFSAERLKGVDSTLKIQPAKLEDSAVYLCASSLQGPDTQYFGPGTRLTVL.

The chain joins TRBV5-4 to TRBJ1-1; D is unclear. The CDR3 length is 13 residues. V was pared by 5 bases and J by 3 bases, with 11 bases between. Germline values: CDR1 SGHNT, CDR2 YYREEE (reference sequence). CDR3 region: CASRRQLDTEAFF. The DNA for the CDR3 is TGTGCCAGCAGACGTCAACTCGACACTGAAGCTTTCTTT.